The 10 T cell receptor beta chains in this list originate from one sample, sequenced in a study of T-cell reconstitution after alpha-beta-depleted transplantation in children. A TCRbeta library incorporating unique molecular identifiers was prepared. One entry per CDR3 protein, called by TCRdb with MiXCR from the PCR reads. This sample yields about 100,000 distinct CDR3 sequences, of which under 9% are seen a single time; 16% belongs to the top ten. The sequencing here drew on PBMCs, taken before TCRalphabeta/CD19-depleted stem cell transplant. The receptors derive from a boy aged 2-15 years with acute lymphoblastic leukemia, due to receive a stem cell transplant.

This clonotype appeared a few times. The chain combines TRBV20-1 with TRBJ2-1; 8 bases agree with TRBD2. Germline-derived CDR1 and CDR2 are DFQATT and SNEGSKA (reference sequence). With 7 bases clipped from V and 4 bases from J, the junction kept 15 bases outside the gene matches. This CDR3 comprises 16 residues. In DNA, the CDR3 is TGCAGTGGATGGGGACCAGCGGGGGTTACGTACAATGAGCAGTTCTTC. Protein: CSGWGPAGVTYNEQFF.

This clonotype has ten or more counts. The chain employs TRBV20-1 and TRBJ2-3; 10 nucleotides match TRBD2. The V gene's germline CDR1 is DFQATT and CDR2 SNEGSKA (reference sequence). J lost 6 bases, V lost 0 bases, and 6 bases had no gene match. CDR3 size: 15 residues. CDR3 DNA sequence: TGCAGTGCTAGAGATTGGAATAGCGGGGGGGATACGCAGTATTTT. Residues: CSARDWNSGGDTQYF.

This clonotype has ten or more counts. The chain links TRBV7-9 to TRBJ2-7; D gene uncertain. V lost 3 bases and J 11 bases, leaving 14 bases between the germline ends. The length of the CDR3 is 12 residues. Germline V gives CDR1 SEHNR, CDR2 FQNEAQ (reference sequence). This CDR3 is CASSFSVREKYF. Written as DNA, the CDR3 is TGTGCCAGCAGCTTCTCGGTCCGTGAAAAGTACTTC.

This clonotype is judged medium-sized. CDR3 region: CASSPGVGGTSTDTQYF. CDR3 nucleotides: TGTGCCAGCAGCCCCGGGGTCGGGGGGACTAGCACAGATACGCAGTATTTT. V gene TRBV12-3 or TRBV12-4 combines with J gene TRBJ2-3, with 7 nucleotides matching TRBD2. The CDR3 is 17 amino acids. V shed 6 bases and J 0 bases; nucleotides not matched to a gene: 12.

Only a few counts were recorded for this clonotype. The CDR3 is CASSLNEQYF. CDR3 DNA sequence: TGTGCCAGCAGCTTAAACGAGCAGTACTTC. The V gene is TRBV11-2, the J gene TRBJ2-7; unclear D gene. The V end lost 2 bases, the J end lost 5 bases, and 1 base lay between the germline ends. Germline CDR1 SGHAT, CDR2 FQNNGV. The CDR3 is 10 amino acids.

This clonotype appeared many times. The chain recombines TRBV2 with TRBJ2-1; D possibly corresponds to TRBD1 (5 bases). Germline assignment: CDR1 SNHLY and CDR2 FYNNEI. The CDR3 covers 12 residues. Between the trimmed V and J ends, which lost 10 bases and 5 bases, there was a span of 12 bases. This CDR3 is CAITGFDNEQFF. The CDR3, as DNA: TGTGCCATTACAGGTTTCGACAATGAGCAGTTCTTC.

The rearrangement joins TRBV6-4 to TRBJ1-5; the D gene is possibly TRBD1 (5 bases). The V and J ends lost 0 bases and 9 bases respectively, with 9 bases between them. The CDR3 spans 13 residues. Looked up from germline, CDR1 is MRHNA and CDR2 is SNTAGT. The CDR3 DNA reads TGTGCCAGCAGTGACTCAAAGGGGACGCCCCAGCATTTT. Translated, it gives CASSDSKGTPQHF.

This clonotype was counted only a few times. The chain carries TRBV2 and TRBJ1-2; 7 bases line up with TRBD1. The length of the CDR3 is 14 residues. V shed 8 bases, J shed 2 bases, and the junction held 8 bases outside the gene matches. The V gene's germline CDR1 is SNHLY and CDR2 FYNNEI. In DNA, the CDR3 is TGTGCCAGCTCGTCGACAGGGAGCAACTATGGCTACACCTTC. Its protein is CASSSTGSNYGYTF.

The table lists this clonotype with many counts. CDR3 region: CASSLAGGQGSYEQYF. DNA of the CDR3: TGTGCCAGCAGTTTAGCTGGGGGACAGGGTTCCTACGAGCAGTACTTC. J is TRBJ2-7 and V is TRBV12-3 or TRBV12-4, with 9 bases that match TRBD1. There are 16 residues in the CDR3. J gave up 1 base and V 0 bases, and 4 bases lay outside the gene matches.

This clonotype was recorded at least ten times. The rearrangement uses TRBV7-8 and TRBJ2-3, with D possibly TRBD1 on 5 matching bases. V shed 1 base and J shed 6 bases, with 8 bases lying between them. Germline-derived CDR1 and CDR2 are SGHVS and FQNEAQ. CDR3 size: 13 residues. CDR3 DNA sequence: TGTGCCAGCAGCTTAGTGTGGGGCGATACGCAGTATTTT. Protein product: CASSLVWGDTQYF.